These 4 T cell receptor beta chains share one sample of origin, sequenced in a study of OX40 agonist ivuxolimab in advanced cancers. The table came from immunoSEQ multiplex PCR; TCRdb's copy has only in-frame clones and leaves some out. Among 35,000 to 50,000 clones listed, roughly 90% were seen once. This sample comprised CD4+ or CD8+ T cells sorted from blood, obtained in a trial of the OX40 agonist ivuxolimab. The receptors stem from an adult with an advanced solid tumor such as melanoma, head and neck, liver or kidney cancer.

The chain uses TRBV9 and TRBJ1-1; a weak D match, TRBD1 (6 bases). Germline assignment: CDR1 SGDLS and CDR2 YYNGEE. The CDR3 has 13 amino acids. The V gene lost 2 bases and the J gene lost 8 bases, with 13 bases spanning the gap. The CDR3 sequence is CASSVEFQGEAFF. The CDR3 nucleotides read TGTGCCAGCAGCGTGGAATTCCAGGGGGAAGCTTTCTTT.

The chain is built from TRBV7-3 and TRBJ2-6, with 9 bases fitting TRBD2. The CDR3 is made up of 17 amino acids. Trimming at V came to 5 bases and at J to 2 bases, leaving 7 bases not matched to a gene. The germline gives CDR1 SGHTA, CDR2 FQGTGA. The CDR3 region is CASSQGREGTGANVLTF. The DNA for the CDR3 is TGTGCCAGCAGCCAGGGGCGGGAGGGGACTGGGGCCAACGTCCTGACTTTC.

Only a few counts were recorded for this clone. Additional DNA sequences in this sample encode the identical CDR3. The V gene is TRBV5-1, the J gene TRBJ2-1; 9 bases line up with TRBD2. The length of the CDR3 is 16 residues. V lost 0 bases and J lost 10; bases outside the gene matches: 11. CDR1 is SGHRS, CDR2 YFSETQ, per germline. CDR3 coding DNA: TGCGCCAGCAGCTTGGGTACGCGGGAGGGCCTGGAGGAGCAGTTCTTC. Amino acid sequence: CASSLGTREGLEEQFF.

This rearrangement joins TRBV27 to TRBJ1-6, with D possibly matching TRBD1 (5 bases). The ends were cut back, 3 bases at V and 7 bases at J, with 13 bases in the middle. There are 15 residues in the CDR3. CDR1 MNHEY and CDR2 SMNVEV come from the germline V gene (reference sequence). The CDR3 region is CASSFGGNRNSPLHF. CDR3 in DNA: TGTGCCAGCAGTTTCGGAGGGAACAGGAATTCACCCCTCCACTTT.